The 9 T cell receptor beta chains below come from one sample, sequenced in a study of CD8+ T cells in alopecia areata (dated by TCRdb to between 2017 and 2018). Library preparation was by the immunoSEQ multiplex PCR assay. RNA was extracted from all samples and reverse transcribed into cDNA as template for TCR sequencing. TCRdb took over this immuneACCESS table, retaining in-frame rearrangements with V and J assigned. Such tables are incomplete; in checked studies, under half of the missing clones stem from an unresolved V gene, and the remainder is unexplained. The sample yields 130,000 to 150,000 clones; approximately 65% were counted once. Together, the top ten hold roughly a third of the sample. The material sequenced was CD8+ T cells sorted from blood. All receptors derive from a human donor in good health.

This clone occurred a few times. J is TRBJ2-3 and V is TRBV19, with 11 bases aligning to TRBD2. V was clipped by 6 bases and J by 4 bases; unmatched bases: 6. Germline V gives CDR1 LNHDA, CDR2 SQIVND (reference sequence). The CDR3 is made up of 15 amino acids. Written as DNA, the CDR3 is TGTGCCAGTAGACTGACTAGCGGGAACCCAGATACGCAGTATTTT. It codes for CASRLTSGNPDTQYF.

This rearrangement joins TRBV29-1 to TRBJ2-1; no clear D gene. The V end lost 4 bases, the J end lost 9 bases, and 10 bases lay between the germline ends. The CDR3 spans 11 residues. Germline CDR1 and CDR2: SQVTM and ANQGSEA. The CDR3, as DNA: TGCAGCGTTGTAGGGATGAGTGAGCAGTTCTTC. It specifies CSVVGMSEQFF.

This chain connects TRBV13 to TRBJ2-7; 9 bases agree with TRBD2. The CDR3 has 16 amino acids. Germline CDR1 is PRHDT and CDR2 is FYEKMQ (reference sequence). Trimming at V came to 1 base and at J to 0 bases, leaving 4 bases not matched to a gene. The CDR3 loop reads CASSLASGKSSYEQYF. The CDR3 DNA is TGTGCCAGCAGCTTAGCTAGCGGGAAGAGCTCCTACGAGCAGTACTTC. Using reference TRBV13 and TRBJ2-7 for the parts outside the CDR3, the full variable domain is AAGVIQSPRHLIKEKRETATLKCYPIPRHDTVYWYQQGPGQDPQFLISFYEKMQSDKGSIPDRFSAQQFSDYHSELNMSSLELGDSALYFCASSLASGKSSYEQYFGPGTRLTVT.

This rearrangement joins TRBV2 to TRBJ2-1; D remains ambiguous. Trimming took 11 bases from V and 6 from J, leaving 11 bases between them. Germline CDR1 is SNHLY and CDR2 is FYNNEI. This CDR3 has 11 residues. The CDR3 is CAYRVSNEQFF. The DNA for the CDR3 is TGTGCCTACCGTGTCTCCAATGAGCAGTTCTTC.

This chain connects TRBV27 to TRBJ2-7; the D gene could be TRBD1 or TRBD2 (5 bases each). The V end was cut by 5 bases, the J end by 4 bases, with 15 bases between. The V gene's germline CDR1 is MNHEY and CDR2 SMNVEV (reference sequence). This CDR3 has 14 residues. The DNA of the CDR3 is TGTGCCAGCAGTGCCGCCGGGACCTGGTACGAGCAGTACTTC. Translation gives CASSAAGTWYEQYF.

The chain carries TRBV9 and TRBJ1-2; D unresolved. The CDR3 runs 14 residues. The germline CDR1 and CDR2 sequences are SGDLS and YYNGEE. V lost 3 bases and J lost 4, with 13 bases in between. CDR3 sequence: CASSGAGSGYGYTF. CDR3 coding DNA: TGTGCCAGCAGCGGCGCCGGGAGCGGCTATGGCTACACCTTC.

The chain employs TRBV7-9 and TRBJ2-2; a weak D match, TRBD2 (5 bases). Germline CDR1 reads SEHNR; CDR2 reads FQNEAQ (reference sequence). Deletions cut 8 bases from V and 5 bases from J, with 9 bases between. This CDR3 region has 12 residues. The CDR3, as DNA: TGTGCCAGCGGCCCGGGGACCGGGGAGCTGTTTTTT. Translation gives CASGPGTGELFF.

This CDR3 reads CASGLAGVAGELFF. In DNA, the CDR3 is TGTGCCAGCGGACTAGCGGGAGTGGCCGGGGAGCTGTTTTTT. This chain uses TRBV6-6 with TRBJ2-2; 13 bases align to TRBD2. The germline V gene encodes CDR1 MNHNY and CDR2 SVGAGI (reference sequence). The CDR3 length is 14 residues. V dropped 8 bases and J dropped 6; count of bases not matched to a gene: 3.

The V gene is TRBV10-3, the J gene TRBJ2-7; 12 bases agree with TRBD2. CDR3 length: 17 residues. Germline CDR1 ENHRY, CDR2 SYGVKD. The V segment lost 4 bases and the J segment 6 bases; nucleotides outside the gene matches: 13. The CDR3 nucleotides are TGTGCCATCAGTGGTGGGGAGACTAGCGGGAGTTTTGTCGAGCAGTACTTC. It is translated as CAISGGETSGSFVEQYF.